This T cell receptor (beta chain) was obtained from a study of OX40 agonist ivuxolimab in advanced cancers. Study-wide context: Administration of intravenous ivuxolimab to patients occurred every 2 weeks at 0.01 to 10 mg/kg.

In germline, CDR1 is MNHNS, CDR2 SASEGT. CDR3 length: 19 amino acids. The ends lost 1 base at V and 5 bases at J; junction bases unmatched: 16. This clone appeared a few times. Sequencing was performed with immunoSEQ multiplex PCR; in TCRdb, only in-frame clones are kept and a portion is missing. Here the sample spans 55,000 to 70,000 clones, around 88% being singletons. J is TRBJ2-7 and V is TRBV6-1, with 11 nucleotides matching TRBD2. The material sequenced was CD4+ or CD8+ T cells sorted from blood, taken in a trial of the OX40 agonist ivuxolimab. The sequence was obtained from an adult with an advanced solid tumor such as melanoma, head and neck, liver or kidney cancer. The CDR3 sequence: CASSEVPSGRTVRGDEQYF. CDR3 bases: TGTGCCAGCAGTGAAGTGCCTAGCGGGAGGACGGTTAGAGGTGACGAGCAGTACTTC.